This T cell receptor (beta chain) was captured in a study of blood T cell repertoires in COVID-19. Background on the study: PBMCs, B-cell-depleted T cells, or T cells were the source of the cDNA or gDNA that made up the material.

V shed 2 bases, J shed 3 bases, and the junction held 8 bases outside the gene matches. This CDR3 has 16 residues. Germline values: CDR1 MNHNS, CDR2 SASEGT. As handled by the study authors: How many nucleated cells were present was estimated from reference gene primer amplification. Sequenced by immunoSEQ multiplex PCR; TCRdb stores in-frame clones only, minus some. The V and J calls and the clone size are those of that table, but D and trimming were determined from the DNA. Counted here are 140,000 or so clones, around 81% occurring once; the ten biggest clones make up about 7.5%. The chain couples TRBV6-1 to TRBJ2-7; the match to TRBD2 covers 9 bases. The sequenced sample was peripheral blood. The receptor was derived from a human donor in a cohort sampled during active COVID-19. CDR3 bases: TGTGCCAGCAGTGAATTTTTTAGCGGGAGAATCTACGAGCAGTACTTC. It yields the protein CASSEFFSGRIYEQYF.